This T cell receptor beta chain was obtained from a study of T-cell reconstitution after alpha-beta-depleted transplantation in children. Overall study results and limits: Two months or so post-transplant, alpha-beta T cells reportedly derived from several hundred expanded graft clones. After one year, T-cell counts and TCRbeta diversity mostly came from new T cells. There were some patients whose high TCRbeta diversity at day 60 came from surviving recipient T cells and thymic progenitors.

Unique molecular identifiers were incorporated during preparation of the TCRbeta library. TCRdb passed the PCR reads through MiXCR, listing each CDR3 protein once. The profile covers approximately 500,000 distinct CDR3 sequences, with roughly a tenth appearing a single time and approximately 2% taken by the ten largest. Concerning this clonotype itself: Its specificity is not known.

Here the sequenced sample was PBMCs, taken before TCRalphabeta/CD19-depleted stem cell transplant. This receptor was obtained from a child younger than 10 with inherited bone marrow failure, due to receive a stem cell transplant.

The CDR3 DNA is TGTGCCAGCAGTTCGCAATTCGGGGGAAGGAGGAATGAGCAGTTCTTC. It codes for CASSSQFGGRRNEQFF. The chain links TRBV6-5 to TRBJ2-1; tentatively, D is TRBD2 (6 bases). Trimming left V 4 bases short and J 7 bases short, with 20 bases between. The CDR3 sequence is 16 residues long. Per germline, CDR1 MNHEY and CDR2 SVGAGI.